These 9 T cell receptor beta chains originate from one sample sequenced in a study of beta chain features in type 1 diabetes. TCRB transcripts that were expressed got sequenced, as all of the isolated RNA had been reverse transcribed. Generated by immunoSEQ multiplex PCR, the TCRdb table keeps only in-frame clones and is missing some. The sample gives 900,000 or so clones, under 20% of which show up once; 0.02% to 0.025% is in the top ten. The source material was naive CD4+ T cells from blood. These receptors originate from a woman aged 18-35 years in good health.

The chain recombines TRBV11-2 with TRBJ2-1; D is unresolved. Germline lookup yields CDR1 SGHAT and CDR2 FQNNGV. Trimming pared 5 bases from V and 4 bases from J, leaving 15 bases between. CDR3 length equals 15 residues. In DNA form, the CDR3 reads TGTGCCAGCAGCGCAAGTCGTGCAATATACAATGAGCAGTTCTTC. Translating it yields CASSASRAIYNEQFF. The entire variable domain, with the rest obtained from reference TRBV11-2 and TRBJ2-1, is as follows: EAGVAQSPRYKIIEKRQSVAFWCNPISGHATLYWYQQILGQGPKLLIQFQNNGVVDDSQLPKDRFSAERLKGVDSTLKIQPAKLEDSAVYLCASSASRAIYNEQFFGPGTRLTVL.

This clone was recorded a few times. The J gene is TRBJ2-7, the V gene TRBV23-1, with D unclear. TRBV23-1 is identified as an open reading frame with a role that is uncertain. The CDR3 is made up of 12 amino acids. Trimming shortened V by 0 bases and J by 3 bases, and 3 bases separated the two germline ends. CDR3 DNA sequence: TGCGCCAGCAGTCAATCCTACTACGAGCAGTACTTC. As protein: CASSQSYYEQYF.

The CDR3 DNA reads as TGCGCCAGCAGCCGATCTTTCCCGAGTGAAAAACTGTTTTTT. It is translated as CASSRSFPSEKLFF. The chain uses TRBV4-1 and TRBJ1-4, with no clear D. This CDR3 has 14 residues. V was cut by 4 bases and J by 7 bases, with 13 bases left in between. Germline V gene data show CDR1 as MGHRA and CDR2 as YSYEKL.

The V gene is TRBV29-1, the J gene TRBJ1-1, with TRBD1 matching 9 bases. Germline values: CDR1 SQVTM, CDR2 ANQGSEA. V lost 4 bases and J lost 10; bases outside the gene matches: 4. The CDR3 loop spans 11 amino acids. The DNA of the CDR3 is TGCAGCGTTGTGGCGGGACAGGGAGCTTTCTTT. Its translation: CSVVAGQGAFF. The full variable domain, in which reference TRBV29-1 and TRBJ1-1 provide the parts outside the CDR3, is SAVISQKPSRDICQRGTSLTIQCQVDSQVTMMFWYRQQPGQSLTLIATANQGSEATYESGFVIDKFPISRPNLTFSTLTVSNMSPEDSSIYLCSVVAGQGAFFGQGTRLTVV.

The V and J genes are TRBV4-3 and TRBJ2-7, with D uncertain. V was shortened by 0 bases and J by 4 bases, with 13 bases between the two germline ends. The germline CDR1 and CDR2 sequences are LGHNA and YSLEER. The CDR3 extends over 15 amino acids. This CDR3 is CASSQDIGLQYEQYF. In nucleotides, the CDR3 is TGCGCCAGCAGCCAAGACATCGGCTTACAGTACGAGCAGTACTTC.

This chain links TRBV2 with TRBJ2-1; 12 bases are a match to TRBD2. The V segment lost 6 bases and the J segment 9 bases; nucleotides outside the gene matches: 6. This CDR3 region has 14 residues. Germline CDR1 SNHLY, CDR2 FYNNEI. CDR3 sequence (DNA): TGTGCCAGCAGAGGACTAGCGGGAACCGGTGAGCAGTTCTTC. Translating gives CASRGLAGTGEQFF.

This chain connects TRBV29-1 to TRBJ2-3; D call uncertain. Trimming stripped 4 bases from V and 2 bases from J, with 10 bases between. Germline V CDR1 and CDR2: SQVTM, ANQGSEA. The CDR3 consists of 13 residues. CDR3 sequence reads: CSVGGGNTDTQYF. CDR3 DNA sequence: TGCAGCGTTGGGGGTGGGAACACAGATACGCAGTATTTT.

In its sample, this clone was seen a few times. This chain joins TRBV7-2 and TRBJ2-6; the D gene is possibly TRBD2 (5 bases). V was pared by 5 bases and J by 2 bases, with 10 bases between. The CDR3 contains 15 residues. Germline-derived CDR1 and CDR2 are SGHTA and FQGNSA. The CDR3 here is CASSPRGTGANVLTF. Written as DNA, the CDR3 is TGTGCCAGCAGCCCCCGAGGGACTGGGGCCAACGTCCTGACTTTC.

This chain connects TRBV4-3 to TRBJ2-2, with TRBD2 identical over 8 bases. The germline gives CDR1 LGHNA, CDR2 YSLEER. The CDR3 extends over 14 amino acids. V was clipped by 5 bases and J by 6 bases; unmatched bases: 5. CDR3 sequence reads: CASSGTRTAGELFF. The CDR3 region has the DNA TGCGCCAGCAGCGGGACTAGAACGGCCGGGGAGCTGTTTTTT.